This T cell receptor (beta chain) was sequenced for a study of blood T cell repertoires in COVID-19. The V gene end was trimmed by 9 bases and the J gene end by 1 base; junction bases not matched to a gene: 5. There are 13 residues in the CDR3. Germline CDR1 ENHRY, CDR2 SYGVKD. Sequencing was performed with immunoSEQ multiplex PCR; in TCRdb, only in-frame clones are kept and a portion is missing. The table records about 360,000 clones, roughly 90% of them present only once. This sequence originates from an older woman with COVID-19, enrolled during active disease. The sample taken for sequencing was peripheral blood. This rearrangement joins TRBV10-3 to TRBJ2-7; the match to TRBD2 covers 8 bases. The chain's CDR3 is CAMRASGSYEQYF. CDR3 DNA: TGTGCCATGCGGGCTAGCGGGTCCTACGAGCAGTACTTC.